Listed below are T cell receptor beta chains from one sample, sequenced in a study of blood T cell repertoires in COVID-19. Only in-frame clones appear in the TCRdb table, and some are missing; sequencing was by immunoSEQ multiplex PCR. Of about 150,000 clones listed, approximately 90% are singletons. The sequencing sample was made of peripheral blood. The source of these receptors is a middle-aged woman with acute or convalescent COVID-19. Both conserved end residues are trimmed from each CDR3.

j_call | v_call | cdr3_aa
TRBJ2-3 | TRBV5-1 | ASSLLALGDTQY
TRBJ2-2 | TRBV27 | ASSLAGSGELF
TRBJ1-1 | TRBV13 | ASSSGRVNTEAF
TRBJ2-1 | TRBV2 | ARARTLSSGIVESYNEQF
TRBJ1-5 | TRBV19 | ASSTSRDRSQPQH
TRBJ2-3 | TRBV7-9 | ASSLGLAGIGDTQY
TRBJ1-2 | TRBV14 | ASSQGTVYGYT
TRBJ2-3 | TRBV7-3 | ASSLTDGGADTQY
TRBJ1-1 | TRBV6-5 | ASSGQENTEAF
TRBJ2-3 | TRBV4-2 | ASSQDGRRRASQDTQY
TRBJ1-1 | TRBV1 | TSSCNRGRLDWNTEAF
TRBJ2-7 | TRBV19 | ASSIDGTRTYEQY
TRBJ1-2 | TRBV30 | AWRRQGQSYGYT
TRBJ2-2 | TRBV19 | TSSLRTGKNTGELF
TRBJ2-7 | TRBV15 | ATSRGDKGVYEQY
TRBJ1-4 | TRBV3-1/TRBV3-2 | ASSQDRWGGTNEKLF
TRBJ2-3 | TRBV5-4 | ASSLTSGGGTDTQY
TRBJ2-2 | TRBV5-4 | ADYPGGNANTGELF
TRBJ2-7 | TRBV27 | ASAGGMFSGTYEQY
TRBJ1-5 | TRBV21-1 | ASSKEGRGTNSNQPQH
TRBJ2-2 | TRBV7-3 | ASSPNRGLTGELF
TRBJ2-7 | TRBV20-1 | SASLGGEQY
TRBJ2-1 | TRBV18 | ASSRSDRGRNNEQF
TRBJ2-2 | TRBV5-1 | ASSFRGRGAGELF
TRBJ2-7 | TRBV15 | ATSRDRRLRTFSSYEQY
TRBJ1-6 | TRBV7-3 | ASSLGQGNNSPLH
TRBJ1-6 | TRBV27 | ASRSTGNSPLH
TRBJ1-5 | TRBV28 | ASSLEGKGYQPQH
TRBJ2-7 | TRBV4-2 | ASSQEPGGDEQY
TRBJ1-5 | TRBV6-5 | ASSNRDTNQPQH
TRBJ2-6 | TRBV3-1/TRBV3-2 | ASSQVPETGKTSGANVLT
TRBJ1-4 | TRBV6-5 | ASSSPSTGASEKLF
TRBJ1-4 | TRBV19 | ASGELGEKLF
TRBJ1-6 | TRBV27 | ASRPKGDRWIVSYNSPLH
TRBJ1-5 | TRBV19 | ASSIGTGGTYGNQPQH
TRBJ2-7 | TRBV27 | ASSLSDRGGGGYEQY
TRBJ2-1 | TRBV30 | AWAGGARNEQF
TRBJ2-4 | TRBV3-1/TRBV3-2 | ASSQIQGIQY
TRBJ2-5 | TRBV6-5 | ASSYDQGRSETQY
TRBJ1-3 | TRBV5-1 | ASSLGTGNSGNTIY
TRBJ2-1 | TRBV13 | ASSQEPGMQQF
TRBJ1-1 | TRBV5-6 | ASSLLPVNTEAF